The sequence of this T cell receptor beta chain was determined in a study of T-cell memory formation after mild COVID-19. Study-level findings and limits: Proof of SARS-CoV-2 specificity was absent for the second-wave clones that crested on day 37.

On this clonotype: The antigen is unknown.

Constant-segment-primed 5'RACE gave TCR alpha and TCR beta cDNA libraries with sample barcodes and UMIs. Via MiXCR, TCRdb re-called the 5' RACE reads, giving one row per CDR3 protein. The table lists fewer than 400,000 distinct CDR3 sequences, over 10% of them singletons. This sequence originates from a man in his late teens or twenties who had mild COVID-19 (a few samples of this study predate the infection). Cell type and time point are not known. Material: PBMCs or a T cell subset sorted from them (not recorded which).

The CDR3 spells CASSVEAGTYEQYF. The CDR3 DNA sequence: TGTGCCAGCAGCGTAGAGGCAGGGACCTACGAGCAGTACTTC. This sequence joins TRBV9 and TRBJ2-7; D is possibly TRBD1 (5 bases). CDR3 size: 14 residues. CDR1 and CDR2 from the germline V gene are SGDLS and YYNGEE. V lost 0 bases, J lost 2 bases, and 9 bases lay in between. Full variable domain (outside the CDR3, taken from reference TRBV9 and TRBJ2-7): DSGVTQTPKHLITATGQRVTLRCSPRSGDLSVYWYQQSLDQGLQFLIQYYNGEERAKGNILERFSAQQFPDLHSELNLSSLELGDSALYFCASSVEAGTYEQYFGPGTRLTVT.